This T cell receptor beta chain was documented in a study of CD8 T cells in Susac syndrome. Germline assignment: CDR1 MNHNS and CDR2 SASEGT. This CDR3 region has 17 residues. V trimming: 8 bases; J trimming: 2 bases; junction bases outside the gene matches: 13. The RNA, 0.5 to 1 ug, was put through reverse transcription using random hexamers. TCRdb analysed the immunoSEQ multiplex PCR reads with MiXCR anew, one entry per CDR3 protein. The profile shows 250,000 to 300,000 distinct CDR3 sequences, approximately 85% of them singletons. The V gene is TRBV6-1, the J gene TRBJ2-4; 9 bases fit TRBD2. This receptor was obtained from a human donor with multiple sclerosis. The sequenced sample was CD8+ T cells from PBMCs. The CDR3 region has the DNA TGTGCCAGCCCTAGGGAAAGAGCGGGAGGTTCCAAAAACATTCAGTACTTC. Translating it yields CASPRERAGGSKNIQYF.